Sequencing of this T cell receptor beta chain was carried out in a study of T cell responses to AZD1222 COVID-19 vaccine. Looked up from germline, CDR1 is DFQATT and CDR2 is SNEGSKA (reference sequence). This CDR3 region has 11 residues. V lost 3 bases and J 14 bases, leaving 13 bases between the germline ends. The data were produced by immunoSEQ multiplex PCR, yet TCRdb's version contains in-frame clones alone and is incomplete. The sample has some 150,000 clones; roughly 90% are singletons. As regards this clone: Its antigen is undetermined.

Study-level points and caveats: Spike as a whole was targeted by vaccine-associated CD4 TCRs, dominant at 160-218 and 743-854. Most donors were white British, females outnumbered males, and clonal diversity was possibly underestimated. Repertoires in all cases were sampled only once the peak T cell response had passed. Among AZD1222 vaccinees, only 6 or 7 were seropositive at baseline.

The clonotype originates from an adult who received the AZD1222 COVID-19 vaccine. The sequencing used peripheral blood, collected 28 days after the second AZD1222 dose. The rearrangement joins TRBV20-1 to TRBJ1-4; D unclear. The chain's CDR3 is CSASLGSLLFF. The CDR3, as DNA: TGCAGTGCTAGCTTGGGATCTCTCCTGTTTTTT.